The text below deals with one T cell receptor beta chain. Trimming took 3 bases from V and 5 from J; bases not matched to a gene: 12. The germline gives CDR1 LGHDT, CDR2 YNNKEL (reference sequence). This CDR3 is 16 amino acids long. This sample is part of a study of blood T cell repertoires in COVID-19. Background on the study: Acute-phase and convalescent COVID-19 samples originated in the United States, Italy and Spain. PBMCs, B-cell-depleted T cells, or T cells provided the cDNA or gDNA that made up the material.

Clones were read by immunoSEQ multiplex PCR, and TCRdb kept only the in-frame ones, dropping some. The table includes 31,000 or so clones, about 88% detected once. The source material was peripheral blood. The TCR comes from an elderly man with acute or convalescent COVID-19. The chain is built from TRBV3-1 (or the pseudogene TRBV3-2) and TRBJ1-2; 7 bases align to TRBD1. The DNA for the CDR3 is TGTGCCAGCAGCCAGACAGGGTGGGGATCGAAGTATGGCTACACCTTC. It yields the protein CASSQTGWGSKYGYTF.